This T cell receptor beta chain was sequenced for a study of blood T cell repertoires in COVID-19. For the study at large: The cDNA or gDNA used as material had been derived from T cells, B-cell-depleted T cells, or PBMCs.

Source study methods: For nucleated cells, counts were estimated from reference gene primer amplification. The data were produced by immunoSEQ multiplex PCR, yet TCRdb's version contains in-frame clones alone and is incomplete. The V and J calls and the clone size are those of that table, but D and trimming were determined from the DNA. The sample lists more than 150,000 clones; 80% to 90% were seen once. This CDR3 spans 14 amino acids. Trimming took off 7 bases at V and 7 bases at J, with 19 bases between the two ends. Germline CDR1 is SGHVS and CDR2 is FQNEAQ. This clone showed up just a few times. The sample was peripheral blood. The chain combines TRBV7-8 with TRBJ1-2; TRBD1 is a possible D gene (5 bases). The clonotype comes from an older man with active or convalescent COVID-19. As DNA, the CDR3 is TGTGCCAGCACCCCCGGGCGGGGCGAGAGTGGCTACACCTTC. This codes for CASTPGRGESGYTF.